In its sample, the clone carrying this TCR beta chain was seen a few times. Its target is not known. A read error may explain this, as a much larger clone is one base away. The investigators made TCR beta cDNA from 400 to 550 ng total RNA, using a constant-region primer. Three nested multiplex PCR rounds, a slightly modified ARM-PCR method, built the TCR beta libraries. It was with TRBV1-TRBV30 forward primers and a C-beta reverse primer that the first two PCR rounds were run, at around 11 cycles each. In TCRdb, the multiplex PCR reads were re-called with MiXCR into one record per CDR3 protein. The data show approximately 190,000 distinct CDR3 sequences, about 82% seen once. This CDR3 has 13 amino acids. Germline loops: CDR1 SGHTS, CDR2 YDEGEE. This entry belongs to a study of tumor-infiltrating lymphocytes in primary liver carcinoma. Overall study results and limits: Tumor tissue displayed a significantly greater top-250-clone fraction than blood (p = 0.039).

Co-extracting RNA and DNA was done with roughly 17-34 mg of unsorted bulk tissue as input. The patients lived with chronic HBV infection and had not yet received any treatment. The sample taken for sequencing was tumor tissue from primary liver carcinoma. The chain links TRBV5-8 to TRBJ1-5, with D perhaps TRBD1 (5 bases). This receptor was obtained from a man aged 35 to 55 with primary liver carcinoma and hepatitis B virus infection. The CDR3 protein is CASILAGHQPQHF. CDR3 bases: TGTGCCAGCATCTTGGCAGGGCACCAGCCCCAGCATTTT.